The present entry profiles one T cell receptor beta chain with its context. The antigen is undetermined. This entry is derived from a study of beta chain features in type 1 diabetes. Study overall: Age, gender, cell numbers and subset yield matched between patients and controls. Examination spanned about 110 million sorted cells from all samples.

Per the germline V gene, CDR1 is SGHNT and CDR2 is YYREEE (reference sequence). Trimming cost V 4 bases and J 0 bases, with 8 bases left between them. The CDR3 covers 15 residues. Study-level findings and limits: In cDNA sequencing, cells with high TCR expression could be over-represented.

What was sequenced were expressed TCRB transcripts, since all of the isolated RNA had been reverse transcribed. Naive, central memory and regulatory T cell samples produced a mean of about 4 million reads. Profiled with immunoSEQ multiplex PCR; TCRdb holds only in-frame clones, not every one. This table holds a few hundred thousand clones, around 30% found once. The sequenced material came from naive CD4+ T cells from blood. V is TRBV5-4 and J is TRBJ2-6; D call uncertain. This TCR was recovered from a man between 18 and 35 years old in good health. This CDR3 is CASSTSPSGANVLTF. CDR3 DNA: TGTGCCAGCAGCACGAGTCCCTCTGGGGCCAACGTCCTGACTTTC.